This T cell receptor (beta chain) comes out of a study of post-analysis software for immune sequencing data. Overall study results and limits: Elevated frequency relative to controls characterized a handful of TRBV segments in patients, TRBV5-6, TRBV5-1 and TRBV20-1 among them.

Unique molecular identifiers were present in the TCR beta cDNA libraries. In TCRdb, the PCR reads were re-called with MiXCR into one record per CDR3 protein. The repertoire has some 690,000 distinct CDR3 sequences, about 27% of them found once; the top ten carry roughly 0.54%. A note on this clonotype: What it binds is unknown.

This CDR3 comprises 14 residues. The germline gives CDR1 LGHNA, CDR2 YNFKEQ. The sequence was obtained from a girl aged 10 to 17 with multiple sclerosis. Material for sequencing was blood. V is TRBV4-2 and J is TRBJ2-4; D gene uncertain. With the DNA end fitting TRBJ2-7 better, the J assignment may be wrong. The CDR3 reads CASSQENLGYEQYF. The CDR3, as DNA: TGTGCCAGCAGCCAAGAAAATCTAGGCTACGAGCAGTACTTC.